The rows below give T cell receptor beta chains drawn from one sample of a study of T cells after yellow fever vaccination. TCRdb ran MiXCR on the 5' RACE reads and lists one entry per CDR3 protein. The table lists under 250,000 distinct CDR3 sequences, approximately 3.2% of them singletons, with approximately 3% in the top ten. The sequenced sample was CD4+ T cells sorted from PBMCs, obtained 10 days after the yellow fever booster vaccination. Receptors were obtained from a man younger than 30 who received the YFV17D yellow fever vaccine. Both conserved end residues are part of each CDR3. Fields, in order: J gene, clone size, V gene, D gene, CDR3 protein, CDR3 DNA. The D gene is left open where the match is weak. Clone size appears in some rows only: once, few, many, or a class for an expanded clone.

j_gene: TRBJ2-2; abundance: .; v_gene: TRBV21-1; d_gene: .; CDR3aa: CASTPRGAGELFF; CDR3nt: TGTGCCAGCACCCCAAGGGGTGCCGGGGAGCTGTTTTTT
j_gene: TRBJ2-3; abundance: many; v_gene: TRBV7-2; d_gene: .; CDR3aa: CASSRGQPDTQYF; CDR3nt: TGTGCCAGCAGCCGCGGACAGCCAGATACGCAGTATTTT
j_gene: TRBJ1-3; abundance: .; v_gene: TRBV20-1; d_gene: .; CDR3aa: CSARIQAPGNTIYF; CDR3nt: TGCAGTGCTAGGATACAGGCACCTGGAAACACCATATATTTT
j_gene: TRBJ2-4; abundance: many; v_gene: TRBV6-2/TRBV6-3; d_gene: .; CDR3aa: CASSQGGIQYF; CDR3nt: TGTGCCAGCAGTCAGGGGGGCATTCAGTACTTC
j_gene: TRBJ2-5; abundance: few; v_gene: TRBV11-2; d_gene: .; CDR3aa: CASSLGNPQETQYF; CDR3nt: TGTGCCAGCAGCTTAGGTAACCCCCAAGAGACCCAGTACTTC
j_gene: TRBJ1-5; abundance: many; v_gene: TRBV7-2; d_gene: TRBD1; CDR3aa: CASSRSFDRASNQPQHF; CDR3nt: TGTGCCAGCAGCCGCAGTTTCGACAGGGCTAGCAATCAGCCCCAGCATTTT
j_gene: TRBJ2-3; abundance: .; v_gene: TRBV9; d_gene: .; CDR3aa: CASSVRQSGVAQYF; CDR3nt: TGTGCCAGCAGCGTTCGACAGTCTGGGGTTGCGCAGTATTTT
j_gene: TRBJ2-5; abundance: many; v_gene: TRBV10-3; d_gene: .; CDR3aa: CAISGTAKQETQYF; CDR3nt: TGTGCCATCAGTGGGACAGCTAAACAAGAGACCCAGTACTTC
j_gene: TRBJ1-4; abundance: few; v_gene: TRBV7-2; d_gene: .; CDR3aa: CASTAYGENEKLFF; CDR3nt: TGTGCCAGCACCGCCTACGGCGAAAATGAAAAACTGTTTTTT
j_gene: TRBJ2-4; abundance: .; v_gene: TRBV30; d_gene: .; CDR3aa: CAWMSLEVAKNIQYF; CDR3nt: TGTGCCTGGATGTCGTTAGAGGTAGCCAAAAACATTCAGTACTTC
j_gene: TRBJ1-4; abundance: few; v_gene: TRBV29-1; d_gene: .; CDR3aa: CSARSQVKEGKLFF; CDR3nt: TGCAGCGCTCGGTCACAGGTCAAAGAAGGAAAACTGTTTTTT
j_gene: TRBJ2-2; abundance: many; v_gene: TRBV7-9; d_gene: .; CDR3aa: CASSSPGFRELFF; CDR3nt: TGTGCCAGCAGCTCCCCCGGGTTTCGGGAGCTGTTTTTT
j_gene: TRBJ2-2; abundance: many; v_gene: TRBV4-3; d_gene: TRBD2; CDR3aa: CASSPTTSGEHTGELFF; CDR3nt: TGCGCCAGCAGCCCGACTACTAGCGGGGAGCACACCGGGGAGCTGTTTTTT
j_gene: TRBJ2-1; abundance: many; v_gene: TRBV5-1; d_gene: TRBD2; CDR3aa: CASSRLRGDYNEQFF; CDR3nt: TGCGCCAGCAGCCGGTTGCGGGGGGACTACAATGAGCAGTTCTTC
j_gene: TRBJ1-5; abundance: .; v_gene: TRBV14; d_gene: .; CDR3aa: CASSQWDQPQHF; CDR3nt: TGTGCCAGCAGCCAGTGGGATCAGCCCCAGCATTTT
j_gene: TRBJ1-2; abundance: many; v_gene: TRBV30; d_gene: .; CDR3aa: CAWRRRGTNYGYTF; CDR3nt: TGTGCCTGGAGACGACGAGGGACCAACTATGGCTACACCTTC
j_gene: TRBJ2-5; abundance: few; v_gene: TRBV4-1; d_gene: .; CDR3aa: CASSRMVGLETQYF; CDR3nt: TGCGCCAGCAGCCGAATGGTCGGGTTGGAGACCCAGTACTTC
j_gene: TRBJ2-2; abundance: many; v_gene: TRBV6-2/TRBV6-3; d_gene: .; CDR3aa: CASNHPNTGELFF; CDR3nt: TGTGCCAGCAACCACCCGAACACCGGGGAGCTGTTTTTT
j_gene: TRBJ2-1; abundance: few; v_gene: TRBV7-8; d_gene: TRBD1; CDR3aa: CASSPRDRGFAIGPNEQFF; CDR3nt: TGTGCCAGCAGCCCCCGGGACAGGGGATTCGCCATCGGCCCCAATGAGCAGTTCTTC
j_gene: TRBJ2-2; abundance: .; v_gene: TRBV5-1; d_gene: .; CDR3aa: CASSPSSTGELFF; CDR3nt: TGCGCCAGCAGCCCCTCGAGCACCGGGGAGCTGTTTTTT
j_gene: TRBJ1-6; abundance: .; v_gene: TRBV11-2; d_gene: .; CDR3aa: CASSRGIPNDSPLHF; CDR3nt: TGTGCCAGCAGCAGAGGGATTCCGAACGATTCACCCCTCCACTTT
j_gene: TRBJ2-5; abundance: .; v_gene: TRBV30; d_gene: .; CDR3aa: CAWSVRGGGETQYF; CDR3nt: TGTGCCTGGAGTGTACGAGGAGGGGGAGAGACCCAGTACTTC
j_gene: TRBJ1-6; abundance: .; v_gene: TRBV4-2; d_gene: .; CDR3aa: CASSQEPSSPLHF; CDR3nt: TGTGCCAGCAGCCAAGAACCTTCCTCACCCCTCCACTTT
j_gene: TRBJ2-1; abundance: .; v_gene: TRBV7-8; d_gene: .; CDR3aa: CASSLWRAGSYNEQFF; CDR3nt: TGTGCCAGCAGCTTATGGAGGGCTGGTTCCTACAATGAGCAGTTCTTC
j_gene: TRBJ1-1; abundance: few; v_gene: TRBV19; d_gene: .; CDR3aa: CASINRDGPYTEAFF; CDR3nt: TGTGCCAGTATTAACCGGGACGGACCTTACACTGAAGCTTTCTTT
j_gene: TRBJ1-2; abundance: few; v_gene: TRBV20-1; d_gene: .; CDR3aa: CSADGHLGDYGYTF; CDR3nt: TGCAGTGCTGACGGACACCTAGGCGACTATGGCTACACCTTC
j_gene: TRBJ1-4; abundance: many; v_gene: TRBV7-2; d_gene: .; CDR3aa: CASSFRVKGEKLFF; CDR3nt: TGTGCCAGCAGCTTCAGGGTAAAGGGTGAAAAACTGTTTTTT
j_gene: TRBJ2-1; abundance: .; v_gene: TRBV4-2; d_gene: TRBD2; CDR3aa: CASSQVHSGGYVEQFF; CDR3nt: TGTGCCAGCAGCCAAGTCCATAGCGGGGGGTATGTTGAGCAGTTCTTC
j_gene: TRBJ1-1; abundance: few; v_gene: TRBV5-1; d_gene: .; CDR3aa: CASSLDGVTEAFF; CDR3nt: TGCGCCAGCAGCTTGGACGGGGTTACTGAAGCTTTCTTT
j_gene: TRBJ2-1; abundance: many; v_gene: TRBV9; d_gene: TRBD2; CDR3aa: CASSLTPTSGSYNEQFF; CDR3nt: TGTGCCAGCAGCCTCACCCCGACTAGCGGATCCTACAATGAGCAGTTCTTC
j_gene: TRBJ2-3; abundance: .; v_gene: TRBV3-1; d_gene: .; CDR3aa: CASSSASPDTQYF; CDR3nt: TGTGCCAGCAGCTCTGCTTCGCCGGATACGCAGTATTTT
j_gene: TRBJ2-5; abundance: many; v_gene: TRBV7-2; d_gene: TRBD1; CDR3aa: CASSVEGQGGETQYF; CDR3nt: TGTGCCAGCAGCGTAGAGGGACAGGGTGGAGAGACCCAGTACTTC
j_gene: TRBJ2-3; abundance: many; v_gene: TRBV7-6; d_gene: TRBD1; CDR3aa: CASSYDRGGTQYF; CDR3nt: TGTGCCAGCAGCTATGACAGGGGAGGCACGCAGTATTTT
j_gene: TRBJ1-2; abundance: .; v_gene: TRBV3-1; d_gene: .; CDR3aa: CASSLREAGNYGYTF; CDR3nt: TGTGCCAGCAGCCTGCGCGAGGCCGGTAACTATGGCTACACCTTC
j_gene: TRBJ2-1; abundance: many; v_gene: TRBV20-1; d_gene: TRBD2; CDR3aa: CSALTSGRRNEQFF; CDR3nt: TGCAGTGCCCTGACTAGCGGGAGGAGGAATGAGCAGTTCTTC
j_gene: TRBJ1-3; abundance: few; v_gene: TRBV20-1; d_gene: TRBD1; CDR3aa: CSARGQGRAGNTIYF; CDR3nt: TGCAGTGCTAGGGGACAGGGCAGGGCTGGAAACACCATATATTTT
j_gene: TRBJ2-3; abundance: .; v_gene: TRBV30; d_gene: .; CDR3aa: CAWAGVSDTQYF; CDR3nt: TGTGCCTGGGCAGGGGTTTCAGATACGCAGTATTTT
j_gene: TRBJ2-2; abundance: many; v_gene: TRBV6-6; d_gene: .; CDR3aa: CASSREMTGPNTGELFF; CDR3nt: TGTGCCAGCAGTCGTGAGATGACGGGCCCGAACACCGGGGAGCTGTTTTTT
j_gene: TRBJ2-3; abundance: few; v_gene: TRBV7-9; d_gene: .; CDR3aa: CASSLALGGSDTQYF; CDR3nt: TGTGCCAGCAGCTTAGCGCTGGGGGGTTCAGATACGCAGTATTTT
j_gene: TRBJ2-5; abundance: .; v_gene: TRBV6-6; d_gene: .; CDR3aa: CASISGRQDETQYF; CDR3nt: TGTGCCAGCATTTCGGGGCGACAGGACGAGACCCAGTACTTC
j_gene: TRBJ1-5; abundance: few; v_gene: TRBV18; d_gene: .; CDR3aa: CASSEGVGNQPQHF; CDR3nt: TGTGCCAGCTCCGAGGGGGTGGGCAATCAGCCCCAGCATTTT
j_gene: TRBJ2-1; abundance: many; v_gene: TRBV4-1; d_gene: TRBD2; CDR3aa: CASSSMGTSGGARHNEQFF; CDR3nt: TGCGCCAGCAGCTCGATGGGGACTAGCGGGGGGGCGCGGCACAATGAGCAGTTCTTC
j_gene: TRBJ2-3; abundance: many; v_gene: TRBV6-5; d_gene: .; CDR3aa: CASSYGRKSAYTDTQYF; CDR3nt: TGTGCCAGCAGTTACGGGCGCAAATCTGCCTACACAGATACGCAGTATTTT
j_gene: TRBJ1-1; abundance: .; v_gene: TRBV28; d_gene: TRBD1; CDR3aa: CVTGMNTEAFF; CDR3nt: TGTGTGACAGGGATGAACACTGAAGCTTTCTTT
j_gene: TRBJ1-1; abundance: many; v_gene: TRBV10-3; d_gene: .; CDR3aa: CAISGTVNTEAFF; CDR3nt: TGTGCCATCAGTGGGACGGTGAACACTGAAGCTTTCTTT
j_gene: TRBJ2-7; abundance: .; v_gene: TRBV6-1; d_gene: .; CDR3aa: CASSADSGSYEQYF; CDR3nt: TGTGCCAGCAGTGCCGACAGTGGCTCCTACGAGCAGTACTTC
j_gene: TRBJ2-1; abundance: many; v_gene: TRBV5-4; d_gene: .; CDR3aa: CASSFNGDFPNEQFF; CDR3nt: TGTGCCAGCAGCTTCAACGGGGACTTCCCTAATGAGCAGTTCTTC
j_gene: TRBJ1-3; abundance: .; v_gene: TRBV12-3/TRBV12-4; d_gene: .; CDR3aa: CASSLDLAGNTIYF; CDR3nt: TGTGCCAGCAGTTTGGATTTGGCTGGAAACACCATATATTTT
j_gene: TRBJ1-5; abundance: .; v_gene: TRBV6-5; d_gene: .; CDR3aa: CASNRGGGGNQPQHF; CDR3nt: TGTGCCAGCAATAGGGGCGGGGGCGGCAATCAGCCCCAGCATTTT
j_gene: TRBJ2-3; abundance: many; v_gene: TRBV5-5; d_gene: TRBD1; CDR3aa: CASINRGRGTDTQYF; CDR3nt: TGTGCCAGCATCAACAGGGGGCGCGGAACAGATACGCAGTATTTT
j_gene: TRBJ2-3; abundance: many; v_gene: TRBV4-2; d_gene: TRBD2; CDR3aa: CASSQGLAGGVTDTQYF; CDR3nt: TGTGCCAGCAGCCAGGGACTAGCGGGGGGTGTCACAGATACGCAGTATTTT
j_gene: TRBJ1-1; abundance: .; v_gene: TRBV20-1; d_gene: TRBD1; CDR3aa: CSPGQGDSEAFF; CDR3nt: TGCAGTCCGGGACAGGGGGATAGTGAAGCTTTCTTT
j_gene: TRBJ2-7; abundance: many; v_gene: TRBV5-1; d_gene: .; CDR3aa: CASSWDNTYEQYF; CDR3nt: TGCGCCAGCAGCTGGGACAACACCTACGAGCAGTACTTC
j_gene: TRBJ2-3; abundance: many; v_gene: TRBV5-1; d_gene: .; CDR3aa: CASSLAQSTDTQYF; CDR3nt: TGCGCCAGCAGCTTGGCCCAAAGCACAGATACGCAGTATTTT
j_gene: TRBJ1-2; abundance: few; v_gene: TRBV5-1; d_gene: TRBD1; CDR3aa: CASRQGGRDYGYTF; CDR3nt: TGCGCCAGCCGACAGGGAGGAAGGGACTATGGCTACACCTTC